Given below is one TCR beta chain in context. These data come from a study of blood T cell repertoires in COVID-19. Study information: The United States, Italy and Spain supplied acute and convalescent COVID-19 samples. T cells, B-cell-depleted T cells, or PBMCs provided the cDNA or gDNA that served as material.

Trimming at V came to 1 base and at J to 4 bases, leaving 7 bases not matched to a gene. The CDR3 consists of 16 residues. CDR1 is KGHSY and CDR2 is FQNENV in the germline V gene. How the authors handled the data: Amplification of reference gene primers provided the estimated nucleated cell counts. Produced via immunoSEQ multiplex PCR; TCRdb's table is partial and in-frame only. V, J and clone size derive from that table, while D and trimming were established from the DNA sequence. Found here are 150,000 to 180,000 clones, approximately 80% of them singletons; the top ten hold over 8%. This TCR was recovered from a woman aged 50 to 60 with acute or convalescent COVID-19. This chain uses TRBV16 with TRBJ2-7; 10 bases fit TRBD1. Source material: peripheral blood. CDR3 DNA: TGTGCCAGCAGCCAATTCCGGGACAGGGGAATTTACGAGCAGTACTTC. Amino acid sequence: CASSQFRDRGIYEQYF.